What follows is one TCR beta chain and its context. Antigen: not known. The CDR3 runs to 19 residues. Germline V gene sequence: CDR1 DFQATT, CDR2 SNEGSKA (reference sequence). The junction had 25 bases not matched to a gene; V was cut back by 5 bases and J by 6 bases. The data stem from a study of post-analysis software for immune sequencing data. Study-wide background: The cohort encompassed relapsing-remitting, secondary progressive and progressive-relapsing multiple sclerosis disease courses. General study points: Controls significantly exceeded multiple sclerosis patients in normalized Chao1 diversity. Under F measure analysis, samples from one preparation batch co-clustered strongly. There were a few TRBV segments more frequent in patients than controls, and TRBV5-6, TRBV5-1 and TRBV20-1 were among them.

Unique molecular identifiers were carried by the TCR beta cDNA libraries. T cells numbering roughly 0.85 to 11 million gave rise to 500,000 to 600,000 cDNA molecules. TCRdb fed the PCR reads into MiXCR, producing one record per CDR3 protein. The repertoire holds about 500,000 distinct CDR3 sequences, with approximately 46% as singletons. The V and J genes are TRBV20-1 and TRBJ2-1; 7 nucleotides agree with TRBD2. Material for sequencing was blood. This TCR was recovered from a girl aged 10 to 17 with multiple sclerosis. CDR3 in amino acids: CSAHLHTKSGLVFGNEQFF. CDR3 DNA sequence: TGCAGTGCTCACCTTCATACTAAAAGCGGACTAGTGTTCGGCAATGAGCAGTTCTTC.